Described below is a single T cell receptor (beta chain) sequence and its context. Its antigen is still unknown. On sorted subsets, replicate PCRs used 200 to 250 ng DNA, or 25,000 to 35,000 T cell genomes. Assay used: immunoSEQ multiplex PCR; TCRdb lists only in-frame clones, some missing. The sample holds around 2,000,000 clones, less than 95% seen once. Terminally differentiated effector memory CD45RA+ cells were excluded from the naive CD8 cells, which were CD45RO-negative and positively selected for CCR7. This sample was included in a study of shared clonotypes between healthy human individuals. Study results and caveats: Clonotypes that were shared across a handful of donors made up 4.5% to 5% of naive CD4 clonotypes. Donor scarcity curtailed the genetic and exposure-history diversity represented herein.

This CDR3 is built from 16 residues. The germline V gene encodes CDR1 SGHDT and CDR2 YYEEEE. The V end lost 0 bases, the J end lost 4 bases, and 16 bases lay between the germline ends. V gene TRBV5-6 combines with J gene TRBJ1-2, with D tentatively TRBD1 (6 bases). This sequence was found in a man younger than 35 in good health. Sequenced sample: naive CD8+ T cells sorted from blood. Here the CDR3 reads CASSLGRQDFSYGYTF. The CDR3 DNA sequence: TGTGCCAGCAGCTTGGGACGACAGGACTTTAGCTATGGCTACACCTTC.